Detailed here is one T cell receptor beta chain. What it binds is not known. Reverse transcription of all isolated RNA meant that expressed TCRB transcripts were sequenced. Profiled with immunoSEQ multiplex PCR; TCRdb holds only in-frame clones, not every one. This sample yields 600,000 to 700,000 clones, of which 9.5% to 15% are seen a single time; roughly 0.12% belongs to the top ten. These data are taken from a study of beta chain features in type 1 diabetes. Points from the study as a whole: All four CD4+ subsets of Type 1 diabetes patients contained TCRB CDR3s that were moderately but significantly shorter. Over-representation of high TCR-expressing cells was a possible consequence of cDNA sequencing. The study found that naive, central memory and Treg TCRB repertoires appeared more similar in patients than in healthy donors.

The specimen sequenced was naive CD4+ T cells from blood. This sequence originates from a man aged 25 to 40 with type 1 diabetes.

The CDR3 DNA reads TGTGCCAGCAGCCAAGATCGTCGGGTTAATGGTGATACGCAGTATTTT. This sequence encodes CASSQDRRVNGDTQYF. This sequence joins TRBV4-2 and TRBJ2-3; D gene unclear. The germline V gene has CDR1 LGHNA and CDR2 YNFKEQ. The V and J ends lost 0 bases and 6 bases respectively, with 16 bases between them. CDR3 size: 16 residues.